This T cell receptor beta chain appears in the sequencing data of a study of CD8+CD57+ T cells in acquired aplastic anemia. Study observations and caveats: It was found that approximately 29 CD8+ CDR3 sequences were shared between patients and controls. The CD8+ Simpson's diversity of patients and controls was not significantly different.

This clonotype was seen repeatedly, ten times or more. Antigen: not known. Genomic DNA, serving as template, underwent TCR beta VDJ and CDR3 profiling. TCRdb reprocessed the reads via MiXCR and lists one record per CDR3 protein. The sample lists 95,000 to 150,000 distinct CDR3 sequences, 40% seen once, with 2% to 3% in the top ten. This CDR3 region has 13 residues. V was shortened by 8 bases and J by 0 bases, with 8 bases between the two germline ends. Only patients with CD8+CD57+ cell expansion on flow cytometry were chosen for sequencing. The diagnosis in all patients was severe acquired aplastic anemia. Untreated patients provided the blood samples, with no therapy given before sampling.

The V and J genes are TRBV12-3 or TRBV12-4 and TRBJ1-3; D perhaps matches TRBD1 (5 bases). This TCR was recovered from a human donor with aplastic anemia. Sequenced material: sorted CD4+, CD8+, or CD8+CD57+ T cells (not recorded which) from PBMCs. The CDR3, as DNA: TGTGCCAGCGGGGGTAGCTCTGGAAACACCATATATTTT. Its protein product is CASGGSSGNTIYF.